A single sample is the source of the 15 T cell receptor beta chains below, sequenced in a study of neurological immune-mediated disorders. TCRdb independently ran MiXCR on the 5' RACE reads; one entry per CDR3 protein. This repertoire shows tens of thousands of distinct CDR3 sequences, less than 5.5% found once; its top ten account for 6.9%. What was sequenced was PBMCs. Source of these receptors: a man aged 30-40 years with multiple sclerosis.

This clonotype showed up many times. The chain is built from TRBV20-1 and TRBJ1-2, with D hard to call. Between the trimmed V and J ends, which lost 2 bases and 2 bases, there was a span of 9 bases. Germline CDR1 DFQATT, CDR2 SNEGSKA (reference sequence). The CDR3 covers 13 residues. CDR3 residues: CSARNGGNYGYTF. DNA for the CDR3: TGCAGTGCTAGAAACGGTGGGAACTATGGCTACACCTTC.

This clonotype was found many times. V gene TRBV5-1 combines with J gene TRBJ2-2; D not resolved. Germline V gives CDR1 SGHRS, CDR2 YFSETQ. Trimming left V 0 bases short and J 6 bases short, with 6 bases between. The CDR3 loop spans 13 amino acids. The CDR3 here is CASSLGASGELFF. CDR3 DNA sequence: TGCGCCAGCAGCTTGGGAGCCTCCGGGGAGCTGTTTTTT.

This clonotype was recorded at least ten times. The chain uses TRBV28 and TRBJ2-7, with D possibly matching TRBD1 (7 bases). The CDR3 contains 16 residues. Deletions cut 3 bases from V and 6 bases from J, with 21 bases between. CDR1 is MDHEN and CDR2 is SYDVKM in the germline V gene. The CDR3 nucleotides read TGTGCCAGCAGTTTCGGGTACAGGGGACTCTCGCGCGAGCAGTACTTC. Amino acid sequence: CASSFGYRGLSREQYF.

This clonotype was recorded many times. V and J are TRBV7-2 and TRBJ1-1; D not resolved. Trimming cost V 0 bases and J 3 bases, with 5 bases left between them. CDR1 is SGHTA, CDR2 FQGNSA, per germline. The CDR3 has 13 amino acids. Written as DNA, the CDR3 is TGTGCCAGCAGCTTAGCAGGGTACACTGAAGCTTTCTTT. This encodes CASSLAGYTEAFF.

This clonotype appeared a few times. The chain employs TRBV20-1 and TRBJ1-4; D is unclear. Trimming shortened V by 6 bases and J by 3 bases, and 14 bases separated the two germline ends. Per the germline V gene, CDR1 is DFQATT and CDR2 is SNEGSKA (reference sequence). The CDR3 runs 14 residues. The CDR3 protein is CSAFSGIPNEKLFF. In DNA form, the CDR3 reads TGCAGTGCGTTTTCCGGGATCCCTAATGAAAAACTGTTTTTT.

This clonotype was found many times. The CDR3 coding sequence is TGTGCCAGCAGCTGGGGGCACCCCTACAATGAGCAGTTCTTC. It yields the protein CASSWGHPYNEQFF. The rearrangement joins TRBV7-9 to TRBJ2-1; possibly TRBD1 for D (6 bases). Germline values: CDR1 SEHNR, CDR2 FQNEAQ (reference sequence). This CDR3 has 14 amino acids. The V end lost 4 bases, the J end lost 2 bases, and 9 bases lay between the germline ends.

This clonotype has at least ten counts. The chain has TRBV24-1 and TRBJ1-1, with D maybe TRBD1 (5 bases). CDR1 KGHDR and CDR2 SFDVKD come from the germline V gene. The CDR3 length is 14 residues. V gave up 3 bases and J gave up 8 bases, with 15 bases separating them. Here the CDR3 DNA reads TGTGCCACCAGTGATACAGGACGACTCACCGAAGCTTTCTTT. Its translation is CATSDTGRLTEAFF.

In DNA, the CDR3 is TGTGCCATCAGTGACTGGACAGGGGAGGCCGGGGCCCAGCATTTT. This codes for CAISDWTGEAGAQHF. The V call is TRBV10-3, the J call TRBJ1-5, with 9 nucleotides matching TRBD1. Per the germline V gene, CDR1 is ENHRY and CDR2 is SYGVKD. The CDR3 runs 15 residues. V lost 3 bases, J lost 11 bases, and 11 bases stayed unmatched.

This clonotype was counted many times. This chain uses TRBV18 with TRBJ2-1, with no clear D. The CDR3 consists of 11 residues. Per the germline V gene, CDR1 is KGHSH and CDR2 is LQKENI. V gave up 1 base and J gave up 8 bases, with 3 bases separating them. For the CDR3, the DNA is TGTGCCAGCTCACCACTGGATGAGCAGTTCTTC. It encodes CASSPLDEQFF.

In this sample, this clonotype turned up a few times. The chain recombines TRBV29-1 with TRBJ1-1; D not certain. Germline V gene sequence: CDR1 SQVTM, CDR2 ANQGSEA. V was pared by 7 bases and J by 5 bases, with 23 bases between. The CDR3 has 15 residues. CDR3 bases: TGCAGCGCCGTCGGCTGGGCGGGGAAGAGGACTGAAGCTTTCTTT. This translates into CSAVGWAGKRTEAFF.

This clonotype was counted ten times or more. CDR3 sequence (DNA): TGTGCCACCAGTGATTGGACAGGACAAGAGACCCAGTACTTC. It specifies CATSDWTGQETQYF. This chain connects TRBV24-1 to TRBJ2-5; TRBD1 matches at 7 bases. Germline lookup yields CDR1 KGHDR and CDR2 SFDVKD. The V segment lost 2 bases and the J segment 2 bases; nucleotides outside the gene matches: 1. The CDR3 covers 14 residues.

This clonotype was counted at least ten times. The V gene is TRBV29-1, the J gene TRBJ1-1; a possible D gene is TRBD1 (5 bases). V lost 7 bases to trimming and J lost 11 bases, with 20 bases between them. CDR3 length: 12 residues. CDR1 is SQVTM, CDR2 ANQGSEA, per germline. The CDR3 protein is CSAIQVTGRAFF. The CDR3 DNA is TGCAGCGCAATACAGGTCACAGGTCGGGCTTTCTTT.

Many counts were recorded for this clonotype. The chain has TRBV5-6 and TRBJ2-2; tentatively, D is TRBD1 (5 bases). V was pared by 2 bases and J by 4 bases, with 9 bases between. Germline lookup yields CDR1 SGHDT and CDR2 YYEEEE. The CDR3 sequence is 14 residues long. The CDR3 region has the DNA TGTGCCAGCAGCTTTGTCCAGGGCACCGGGGAGCTGTTTTTT. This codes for CASSFVQGTGELFF. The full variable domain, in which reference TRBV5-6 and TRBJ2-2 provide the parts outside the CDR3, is DAGVTQSPTHLIKTRGQQVTLRCSPKSGHDTVSWYQQALGQGPQFIFQYYEEEERQRGNFPDRFSGHQFPNYSSELNVNALLLGDSALYLCASSFVQGTGELFFGEGSRLTVL.

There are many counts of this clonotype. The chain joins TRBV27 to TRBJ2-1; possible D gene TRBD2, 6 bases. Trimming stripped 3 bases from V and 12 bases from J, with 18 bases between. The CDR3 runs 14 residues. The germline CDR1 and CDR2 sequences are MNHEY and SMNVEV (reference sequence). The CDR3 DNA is TGTGCCAGCAGTTTCGCCCAAAGCCGACTAGGGCAGTTCTTC. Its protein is CASSFAQSRLGQFF.

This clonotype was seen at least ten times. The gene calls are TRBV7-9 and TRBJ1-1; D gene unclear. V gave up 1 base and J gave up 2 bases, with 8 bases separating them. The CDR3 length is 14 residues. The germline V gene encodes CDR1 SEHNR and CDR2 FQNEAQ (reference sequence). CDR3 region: CASSLEWGNTEAFF. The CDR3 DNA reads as TGTGCCAGCAGCTTAGAGTGGGGAAACACTGAAGCTTTCTTT.